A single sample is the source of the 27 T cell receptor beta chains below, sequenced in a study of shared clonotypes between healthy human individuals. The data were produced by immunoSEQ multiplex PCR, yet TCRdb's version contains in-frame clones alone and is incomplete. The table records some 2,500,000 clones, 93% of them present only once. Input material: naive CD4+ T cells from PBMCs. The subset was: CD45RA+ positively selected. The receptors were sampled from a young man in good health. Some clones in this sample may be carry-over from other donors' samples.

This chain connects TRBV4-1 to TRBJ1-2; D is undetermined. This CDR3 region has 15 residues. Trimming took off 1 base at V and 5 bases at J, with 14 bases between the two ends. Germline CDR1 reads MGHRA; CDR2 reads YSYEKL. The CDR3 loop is CASSQVTGVQYGYTF. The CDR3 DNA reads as TGCGCCAGCAGCCAAGTAACGGGTGTTCAGTATGGCTACACCTTC.

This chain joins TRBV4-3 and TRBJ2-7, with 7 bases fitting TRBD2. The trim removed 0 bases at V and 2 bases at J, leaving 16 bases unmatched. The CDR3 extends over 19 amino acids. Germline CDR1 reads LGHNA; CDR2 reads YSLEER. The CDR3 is CASSQDLSLPAGPPYEQYF. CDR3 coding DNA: TGCGCCAGCAGCCAAGATTTATCCCTCCCAGCGGGGCCCCCCTACGAGCAGTACTTC.

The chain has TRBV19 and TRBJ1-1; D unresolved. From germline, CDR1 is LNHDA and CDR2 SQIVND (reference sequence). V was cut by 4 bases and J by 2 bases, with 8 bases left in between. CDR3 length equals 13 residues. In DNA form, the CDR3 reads TGTGCCAGTAGTAACCCAGAAAACACTGAAGCTTTCTTT. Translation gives CASSNPENTEAFF.

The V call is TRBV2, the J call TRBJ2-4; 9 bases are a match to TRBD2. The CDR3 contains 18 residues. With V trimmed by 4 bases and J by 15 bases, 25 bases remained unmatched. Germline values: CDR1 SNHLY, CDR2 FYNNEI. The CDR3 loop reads CASSGGAGGRGGTLVRYF. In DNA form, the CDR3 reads TGTGCCAGCAGTGGGGGAGCGGGAGGCCGGGGTGGAACTTTAGTTCGGTACTTC.

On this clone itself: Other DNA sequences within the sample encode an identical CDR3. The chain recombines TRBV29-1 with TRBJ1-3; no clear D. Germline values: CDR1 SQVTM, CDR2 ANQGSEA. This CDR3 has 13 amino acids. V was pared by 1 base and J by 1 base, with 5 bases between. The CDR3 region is CSVEGLSGNTIYF. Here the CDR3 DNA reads TGCAGCGTTGAAGGATTATCTGGAAACACCATATATTTT.

The CDR3 nucleotides read TGTGCCAGCAGTGCAGGGGTGTGGGAGACCCAGTACTTC. Residues: CASSAGVWETQYF. The rearrangement joins TRBV6-1 to TRBJ2-5; D may be TRBD1 (6 bases). Trimming removed 4 bases at V and 5 bases at J, with 11 bases between. There are 13 residues in the CDR3. In germline, CDR1 is MNHNS, CDR2 SASEGT.

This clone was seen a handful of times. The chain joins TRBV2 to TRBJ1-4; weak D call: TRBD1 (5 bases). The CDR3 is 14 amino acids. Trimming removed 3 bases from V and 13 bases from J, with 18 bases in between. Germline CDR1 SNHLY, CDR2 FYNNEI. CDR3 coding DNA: TGTGCCAGCAGTGAGTTATTCAGGGCGGGACTACTGTTTTTT. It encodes CASSELFRAGLLFF.

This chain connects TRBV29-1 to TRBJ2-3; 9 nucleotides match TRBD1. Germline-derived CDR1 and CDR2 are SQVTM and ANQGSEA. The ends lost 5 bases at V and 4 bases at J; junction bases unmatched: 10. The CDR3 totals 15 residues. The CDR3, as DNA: TGCAGCGTTTATTCCGGGACAGGGAGATCAGATACGCAGTATTTT. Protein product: CSVYSGTGRSDTQYF.

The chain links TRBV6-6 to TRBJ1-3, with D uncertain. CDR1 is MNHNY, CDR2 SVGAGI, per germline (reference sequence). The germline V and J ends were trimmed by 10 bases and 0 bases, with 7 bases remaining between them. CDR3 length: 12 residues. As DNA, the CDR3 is TGTGCCACCTCGGCCTCTGGAAACACCATATATTTT. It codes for CATSASGNTIYF.

As DNA, the CDR3 is TGTGCCATCAGTGATAAGGGGCGCGGGACTAGCACAGATACGCAGTATTTT. Protein product: CAISDKGRGTSTDTQYF. The gene calls are TRBV10-3 and TRBJ2-3; the D gene is possibly TRBD2 (6 bases). Trimming left V 3 bases short and J 0 bases short, with 16 bases between. This CDR3 has 17 residues. CDR1 and CDR2 from the germline V gene are ENHRY and SYGVKD.

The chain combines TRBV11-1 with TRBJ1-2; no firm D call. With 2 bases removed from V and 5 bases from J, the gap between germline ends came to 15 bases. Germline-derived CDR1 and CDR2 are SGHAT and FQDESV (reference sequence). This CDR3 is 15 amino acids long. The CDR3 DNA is TGTGCCAGCAGCTTAACCGGGCCGGCAGCTTATGGCTACACCTTC. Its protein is CASSLTGPAAYGYTF.

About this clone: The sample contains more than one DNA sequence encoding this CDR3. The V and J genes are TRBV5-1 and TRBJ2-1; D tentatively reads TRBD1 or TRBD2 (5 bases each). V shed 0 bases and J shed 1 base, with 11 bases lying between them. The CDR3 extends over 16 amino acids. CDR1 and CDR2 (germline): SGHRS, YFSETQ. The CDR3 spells CASSLVPGTSYNEQFF. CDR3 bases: TGCGCCAGCAGCTTGGTCCCAGGGACGTCCTACAATGAGCAGTTCTTC.

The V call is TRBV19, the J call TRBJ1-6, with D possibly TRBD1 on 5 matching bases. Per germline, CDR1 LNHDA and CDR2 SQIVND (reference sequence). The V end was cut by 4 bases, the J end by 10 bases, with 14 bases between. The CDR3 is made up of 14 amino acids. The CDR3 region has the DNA TGTGCCAGTAGTAAAGGGACTACCTTATCACCCCTCCACTTT. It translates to CASSKGTTLSPLHF.

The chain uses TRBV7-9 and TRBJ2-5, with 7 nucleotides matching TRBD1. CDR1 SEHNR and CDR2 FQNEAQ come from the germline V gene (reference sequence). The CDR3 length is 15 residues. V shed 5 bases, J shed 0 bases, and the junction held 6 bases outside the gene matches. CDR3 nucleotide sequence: TGTGCCAGCAGCGCTCAACAGGGGTACCAAGAGACCCAGTACTTC. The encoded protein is CASSAQQGYQETQYF.

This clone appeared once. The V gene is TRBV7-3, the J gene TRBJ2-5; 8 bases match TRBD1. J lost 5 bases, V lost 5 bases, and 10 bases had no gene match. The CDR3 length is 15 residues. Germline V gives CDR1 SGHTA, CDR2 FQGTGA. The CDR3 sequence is CASSPKTGVGETQYF. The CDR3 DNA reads TGTGCCAGCAGCCCGAAGACAGGGGTAGGGGAGACCCAGTACTTC.

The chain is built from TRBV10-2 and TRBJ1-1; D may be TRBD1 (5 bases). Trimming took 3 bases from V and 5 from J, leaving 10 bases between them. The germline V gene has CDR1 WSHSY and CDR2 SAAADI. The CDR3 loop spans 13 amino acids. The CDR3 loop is CASSDRVRTEAFF. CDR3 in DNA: TGCGCCAGCAGTGACAGGGTGCGGACTGAAGCTTTCTTT.

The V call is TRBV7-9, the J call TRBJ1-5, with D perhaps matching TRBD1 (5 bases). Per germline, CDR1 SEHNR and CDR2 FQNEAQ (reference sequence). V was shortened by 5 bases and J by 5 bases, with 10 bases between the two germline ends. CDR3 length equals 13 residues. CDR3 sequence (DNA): TGTGCCAGCAGCCCGACAGAGGATCAGCCCCAGCATTTT. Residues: CASSPTEDQPQHF.

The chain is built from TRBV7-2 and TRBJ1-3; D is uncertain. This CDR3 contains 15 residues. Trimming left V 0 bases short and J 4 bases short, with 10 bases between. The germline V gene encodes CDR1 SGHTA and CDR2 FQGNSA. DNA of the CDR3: TGTGCCAGCAGCTTAGCTGCGGGGTACGGAAACACCATATATTTT. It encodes CASSLAAGYGNTIYF.

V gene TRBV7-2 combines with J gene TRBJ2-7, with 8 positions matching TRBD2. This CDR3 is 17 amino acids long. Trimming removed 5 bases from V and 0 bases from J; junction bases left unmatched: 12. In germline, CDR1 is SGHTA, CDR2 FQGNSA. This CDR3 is CASSREGGRPGSYEQYF. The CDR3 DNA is TGTGCCAGCAGCCGGGAGGGCGGGAGGCCAGGCTCCTACGAGCAGTACTTC.

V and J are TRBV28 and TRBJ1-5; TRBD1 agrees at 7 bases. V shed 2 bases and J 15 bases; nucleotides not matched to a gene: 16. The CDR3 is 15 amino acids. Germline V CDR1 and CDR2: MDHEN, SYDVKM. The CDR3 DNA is TGTGCCAGCAGTTTACAATTAAGAAGCGGACAGGAGGGGCATTTT. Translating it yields CASSLQLRSGQEGHF.

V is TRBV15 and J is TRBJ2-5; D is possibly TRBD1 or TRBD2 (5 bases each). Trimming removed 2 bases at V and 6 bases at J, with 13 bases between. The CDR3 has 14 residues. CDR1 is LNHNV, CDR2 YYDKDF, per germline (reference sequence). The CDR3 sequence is CATSRRDADKTQYF. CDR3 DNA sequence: TGTGCCACCAGCAGAAGGGACGCCGATAAGACCCAGTACTTC.

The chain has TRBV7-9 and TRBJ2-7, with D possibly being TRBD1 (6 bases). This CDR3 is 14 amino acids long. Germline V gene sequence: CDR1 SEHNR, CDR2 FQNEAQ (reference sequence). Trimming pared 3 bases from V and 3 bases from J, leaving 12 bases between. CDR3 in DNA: TGTGCCAGCAGCTTTTACAGGGACCTCTACGAGCAGTACTTC. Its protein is CASSFYRDLYEQYF.

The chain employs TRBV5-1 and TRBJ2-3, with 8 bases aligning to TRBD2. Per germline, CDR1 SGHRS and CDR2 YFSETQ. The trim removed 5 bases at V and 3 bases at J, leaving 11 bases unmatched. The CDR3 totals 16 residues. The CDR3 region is CASSSGISGNTDTQYF. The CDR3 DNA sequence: TGCGCCAGCAGTTCCGGTATTAGCGGGAATACAGATACGCAGTATTTT.

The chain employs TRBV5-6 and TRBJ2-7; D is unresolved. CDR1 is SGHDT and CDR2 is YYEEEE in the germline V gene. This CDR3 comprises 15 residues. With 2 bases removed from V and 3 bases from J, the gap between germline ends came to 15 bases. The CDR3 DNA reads TGTGCCAGCAGCTTACAAATACGGGCCCTCTACGAGCAGTACTTC. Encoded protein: CASSLQIRALYEQYF.

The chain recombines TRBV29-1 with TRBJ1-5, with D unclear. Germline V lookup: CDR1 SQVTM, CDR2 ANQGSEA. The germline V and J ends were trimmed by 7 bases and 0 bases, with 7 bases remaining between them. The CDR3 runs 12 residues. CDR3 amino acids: CSAKDSNQPQHF. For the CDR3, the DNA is TGCAGCGCAAAAGATAGCAATCAGCCCCAGCATTTT.

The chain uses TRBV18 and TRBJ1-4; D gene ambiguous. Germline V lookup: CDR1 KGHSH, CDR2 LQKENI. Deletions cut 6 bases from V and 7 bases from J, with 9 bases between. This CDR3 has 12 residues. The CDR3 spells CASSGFGEKLFF. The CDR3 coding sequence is TGTGCCAGCTCCGGGTTTGGTGAAAAACTGTTTTTT.

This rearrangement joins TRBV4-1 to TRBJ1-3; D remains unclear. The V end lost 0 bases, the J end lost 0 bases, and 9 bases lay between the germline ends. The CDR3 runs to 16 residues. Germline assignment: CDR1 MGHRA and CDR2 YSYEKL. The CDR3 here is CASSQDRLSSGNTIYF. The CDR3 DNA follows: TGCGCCAGCAGCCAAGACCGACTGAGCTCTGGAAACACCATATATTTT.